What follows are 21 T cell receptor beta chains derived from one specimen sequenced in a study of regulatory T cells in long-lasting Graves disease. For TCR beta, libraries came from iRepertoire HTBI primers and Arm-PCR of CDR3 regions. MiXCR was run by TCRdb on the multiplex PCR reads, yielding one entry per CDR3 protein. The profile shows 600,000 to 850,000 distinct CDR3 sequences, 30% of them singletons. Time point indicated: persistent/refractory GD, antithyroid drugs over 5 years with positive TRAb. There was RNA extracted from PBMCs, and the TCR library was made from it. Sample: peripheral blood mononuclear cells (PBMCs), taken when the disease was refractory, from a patient treated with antithyroid drugs. Receptor source: a female donor with Graves disease.

Remarks on this clonotype: Given a much more abundant clone one base away, this may be a read error. Because it lacks the conserved phenylalanine or tryptophan at the end, this CDR3 is likely a read error. The chain employs TRBV27 and TRBJ1-2; 10 bases map to TRBD1. V was clipped by 7 bases and J by 8 bases; unmatched bases: 10. This CDR3 comprises 14 residues. Germline CDR1 and CDR2: MNHEY and SMNVEV (reference sequence). The CDR3 sequence is CASKPGQGTRGYTS. DNA of the CDR3: TGTGCCAGCAAGCCGGGACAGGGGACCCGCGGCTACACCTCC.

This clonotype was counted a few times. The rearrangement uses TRBV7-6 and TRBJ1-1; D gene ambiguous. Trimming cost V 5 bases and J 4 bases, with 14 bases left between them. This CDR3 is 14 amino acids long. Looked up from germline, CDR1 is SGHVS and CDR2 is FNYEAQ. The CDR3 loop is CASSAEPLGTEAFF. The CDR3 DNA reads as TGTGCCAGCAGCGCGGAACCCCTGGGCACTGAAGCTTTCTTT. Variable domain in full (rest from reference TRBV7-6 and TRBJ1-1): GAGVSQSPRYKVTKRGQDVALRCDPISGHVSLYWYRQALGQGPEFLTYFNYEAQQDKSGLPNDRFSAERPEGSISTLTIQRTEQRDSAMYRCASSAEPLGTEAFFGQGTRLTVV.

The chain recombines TRBV11-2 with TRBJ1-5; D perhaps matches TRBD1 (6 bases). The CDR3 runs to 16 residues. V was trimmed by 1 base and J by 2 bases, leaving 12 bases between them. CDR1 is SGHAT and CDR2 is FQNNGV in the germline V gene. The CDR3 is CASSLATGKGNQPQHF. In DNA form, the CDR3 reads TGTGCCAGCAGCTTAGCAACAGGGAAGGGCAATCAGCCCCAGCATTTT.

This clonotype was recorded a few times. The gene calls are TRBV2 and TRBJ1-5; 12 bases align to TRBD1. The CDR3 loop spans 15 amino acids. Per the germline V gene, CDR1 is SNHLY and CDR2 is FYNNEI. The junction had 6 bases not matched to a gene; V was cut back by 5 bases and J by 7 bases. In DNA form, the CDR3 reads TGTGCCAGCAGTTGGGACAGGGGGCTTAACCAGCCCCAGCATTTT. It codes for CASSWDRGLNQPQHF.

This chain uses TRBV5-4 with TRBJ2-7; no definite D call. Trimming shortened V by 0 bases and J by 2 bases, and 12 bases separated the two germline ends. CDR1 SGHNT and CDR2 YYREEE come from the germline V gene (reference sequence). The CDR3 is 15 residues long. CDR3 amino acids: CASSLGTSRTYEQYF. DNA for the CDR3: TGTGCCAGCAGCTTGGGTACGTCCCGGACCTACGAGCAGTACTTC. Full variable domain (rest looked up from reference TRBV5-4 and TRBJ2-7): ETGVTQSPTHLIKTRGQQVTLRCSSQSGHNTVSWYQQALGQGPQFIFQYYREEENGRGNFPPRFSGLQFPNYSSELNVNALELDDSALYLCASSLGTSRTYEQYFGPGTRLTVT.

DNA for the CDR3: TGTGCCAGCAGTCTTTCGACCTTGGGGACTCGCGAGCAGTACTTC. It translates to CASSLSTLGTREQYF. The V and J genes are TRBV28 and TRBJ2-7, with D perhaps TRBD2 (6 bases). The CDR3 is 15 residues long. Per the germline V gene, CDR1 is MDHEN and CDR2 is SYDVKM. Trimming stripped 5 bases from V and 6 bases from J, with 20 bases between.

As concerns this clonotype: The CDR3 end shows no conserved phenylalanine or tryptophan, and so a read error is likely. The genes are TRBV29-1 and TRBJ1-1; 7 nucleotides match TRBD1. CDR3 length: 14 residues. Germline assignment: CDR1 SQVTM and CDR2 ANQGSEA. V dropped 5 bases and J dropped 0; count of bases not matched to a gene: 6. This CDR3 reads CSVNRGAMNTEAFL. The CDR3 region has the DNA TGCAGCGTTAACAGGGGCGCTATGAACACTGAAGCTTTCCTT.

V gene TRBV20-1 combines with J gene TRBJ1-1; 7 bases align to TRBD1. Germline V gives CDR1 DFQATT, CDR2 SNEGSKA (reference sequence). The length of the CDR3 is 14 residues. The chain's CDR3 is CRGDRRQGRTEAFF. The CDR3 bases are TGCAGGGGGGATCGGAGACAGGGTCGCACTGAAGCTTTCTTT.

The V gene is TRBV20-1, the J gene TRBJ2-7; TRBD1 agrees at 8 bases. V shed 7 bases, J shed 3 bases, and the junction held 5 bases outside the gene matches. From germline, CDR1 is DFQATT and CDR2 SNEGSKA (reference sequence). The CDR3 spans 12 residues. The CDR3 sequence: CSVWTGIYEQYF. The CDR3 bases are TGCAGTGTTTGGACAGGGATCTACGAGCAGTACTTC.

This clonotype was found a few times. This chain joins TRBV19 and TRBJ2-2, with 10 bases aligning to TRBD2. This CDR3 is 16 amino acids long. Losses at the gene ends were 5 bases for V and 6 bases for J; bases not matched to a gene: 9. Germline lookup yields CDR1 LNHDA and CDR2 SQIVND (reference sequence). DNA for the CDR3: TGTGCCAGTAGTGAGTCAGCGGGAGGGCCGTCCGGGGAGCTGTTTTTT. Its protein product is CASSESAGGPSGELFF. Based on the CDR3 plus reference TRBV19 and TRBJ2-2, the full variable domain is DGGITQSPKYLFRKEGQNVTLSCEQNLNHDAMYWYRQDPGQGLRLIYYSQIVNDFQKGDIAEGYSVSREKKESFPLTVTSAQKNPTAFYLCASSESAGGPSGELFFGEGSRLTVL.

In this sample, this clonotype turned up once. The gene calls are TRBV28 and TRBJ2-4; 10 bases are a match to TRBD1. The ends lost 8 bases at V and 0 bases at J; junction bases unmatched: 10. Germline assignment: CDR1 MDHEN and CDR2 SYDVKM. The CDR3 is 17 amino acids. CDR3 nucleotides: TGTGCCAGCGGGACAGGGGATCGGGTGGTAGCCAAAAACATTCAGTACTTC. Translation gives CASGTGDRVVAKNIQYF.

This clonotype was observed a handful of times. This chain connects TRBV27 to TRBJ1-1, with TRBD1 as a possible D gene (6 bases). The length of the CDR3 is 15 residues. CDR1 and CDR2 from the germline V gene are MNHEY and SMNVEV (reference sequence). V lost 4 bases and J 6 bases, leaving 18 bases between the germline ends. CDR3 amino acids: CASSSDGGGKAEAFF. The CDR3, as DNA: TGTGCCAGCAGTTCGGACGGAGGGGGGAAGGCTGAAGCTTTCTTT.

In its sample, this clonotype was seen a few times. V and J are TRBV15 and TRBJ1-6, with D possibly being TRBD1 (6 bases). The germline gives CDR1 LNHNV, CDR2 YYDKDF (reference sequence). V was cut by 1 base and J by 10 bases, with 11 bases left in between. This CDR3 contains 14 residues. The CDR3 nucleotides are TGTGCCACCAGCAGAGGGGGGCAAACATCACCCCTCCACTTT. Translation: CATSRGGQTSPLHF. Variable domain in full (rest from reference TRBV15 and TRBJ1-6): DAMVIQNPRYQVTQFGKPVTLSCSQTLNHNVMYWYQQKSSQAPKLLFHYYDKDFNNEADTPDNFQSRRPNTSFCFLDIRSPGLGDTAMYLCATSRGGQTSPLHFGNGTRLTVT.

This clonotype has just a few counts. This chain joins TRBV5-6 and TRBJ2-5, with D tentatively TRBD2 (6 bases). Germline CDR1 is SGHDT and CDR2 is YYEEEE. Between the trimmed V and J ends, which lost 2 bases and 5 bases, there was a span of 16 bases. CDR3 length: 15 amino acids. The CDR3: CASSLGGDLLETQYF. The CDR3 DNA reads TGTGCCAGCAGCTTAGGCGGGGACCTATTGGAGACCCAGTACTTC.

This chain links TRBV27 with TRBJ1-1, with D possibly matching TRBD1 (6 bases). Germline assignment: CDR1 MNHEY and CDR2 SMNVEV (reference sequence). The V end lost 0 bases, the J end lost 4 bases, and 12 bases lay between the germline ends. This CDR3 has 15 residues. In nucleotides, the CDR3 is TGTGCCAGCAGTTTATCTCAGGGGTGGGGCACTGAAGCTTTCTTT. Its translation: CASSLSQGWGTEAFF.

V and J are TRBV7-2 and TRBJ2-7; 12 bases agree with TRBD1. In germline, CDR1 is SGHTA, CDR2 FQGNSA. The CDR3 is 15 amino acids. Trimming removed 5 bases from V and 6 bases from J; junction bases left unmatched: 8. The CDR3 spells CASSRPGQGASEQYF. CDR3 nucleotide sequence: TGTGCCAGCAGCCGTCCGGGACAGGGGGCTTCCGAGCAGTACTTC.

This clonotype was seen a handful of times. V is TRBV12-3 or TRBV12-4 and J is TRBJ1-2; the D gene is possibly TRBD1 (6 bases). CDR3 length: 15 amino acids. Trimming took 7 bases from V and 0 from J, leaving 15 bases between them. CDR3 residues: CASTRGGPTNYGYTF. The CDR3 DNA sequence: TGTGCCAGCACTCGGGGGGGGCCGACTAACTATGGCTACACCTTC.

A few counts support this clonotype. This chain uses TRBV19 with TRBJ1-5, with D perhaps TRBD1 (5 bases). The germline gives CDR1 LNHDA, CDR2 SQIVND (reference sequence). The V end was cut by 5 bases, the J end by 7 bases, with 18 bases between. This CDR3 is 15 amino acids long. The CDR3 is CASSSRGISGQPQHF. The CDR3 coding sequence is TGTGCCAGTAGTTCCCGGGGGATCTCCGGGCAGCCCCAGCATTTT.

This clonotype showed up many times. The V call is TRBV12-3 or TRBV12-4, the J call TRBJ1-2, with 8 positions matching TRBD1. The CDR3 covers 15 residues. The V segment lost 5 bases and the J segment 4 bases; nucleotides outside the gene matches: 9. The CDR3 is CASSTNGQGSYGYTF. CDR3 DNA: TGTGCCAGCAGTACAAATGGACAGGGCAGCTATGGCTACACCTTC.

The chain carries TRBV5-1 and TRBJ2-7; no clear D. Germline assignment: CDR1 SGHRS and CDR2 YFSETQ. V was clipped by 0 bases and J by 7 bases, with 17 bases between them. The CDR3 loop spans 15 amino acids. The CDR3 protein is CASSLESRQEYEQYF. CDR3 in DNA: TGCGCCAGCAGCTTGGAGTCGCGGCAGGAATATGAGCAGTACTTC.

There are a few counts of this clonotype. The chain couples TRBV12-3 or TRBV12-4 to TRBJ2-2; possibly TRBD2 for D (5 bases). The CDR3 sequence is 12 residues long. The V end lost 7 bases, the J end lost 7 bases, and 10 bases lay between the germline ends. For the CDR3, the DNA is TGTGCCAGCAATAGCGATTTCGGGGAGCTGTTTTTT. Its protein is CASNSDFGELFF.